The present T cell receptor (beta chain) was sequenced within a study of regulatory T cells in long-lasting Graves disease. On this clonotype: What it recognizes is unknown.

Per the germline V gene, CDR1 is SGHAT and CDR2 is FQNNGV. This CDR3 spans 14 amino acids. The V gene end was trimmed by 2 bases and the J gene end by 5 bases; junction bases not matched to a gene: 6. Time point noted: persistent/refractory GD, antithyroid drugs over 5 years with positive TRAb. PBMC RNA served as the TCR library source. Study outcomes and limitations: New patients shared fewer public clonotypes (approximately 1,000) than persistent patients did (roughly 2,500). TCR diversity was lower in persistent than newly diagnosed Graves' disease. Small numbers of samples may have cut accuracy.

For TCR beta, libraries came from iRepertoire HTBI primers and Arm-PCR of CDR3 regions. MiXCR, run by TCRdb on the multiplex PCR reads, gives a single entry per CDR3 protein. This sample has about 470,000 distinct CDR3 sequences; around 21% occur once, and the top ten carry 6.5% to 10%. This clonotype was sampled from a female donor with Graves disease. This material consisted of peripheral blood mononuclear cells (PBMCs), taken when the disease was refractory, from a patient treated with antithyroid drugs. The chain carries TRBV11-2 and TRBJ2-7; 7 bases fit TRBD1. The CDR3 region has the DNA TGTGCCAGCAGCTTACCAGGACAGGCACACGAGCAGTACTTC. It codes for CASSLPGQAHEQYF.